The clone carrying this TCR beta chain was found a few times. Its antigen is not known. The data are from a study of cytomegalovirus exposure and HLA in healthy donors. Study-wide findings and caveats: On later analysis, the bulk of CMV-associated TCR beta chains appeared to be HLA-restricted.

PCR was performed using 60 Vbeta and 13 Jbeta primers. Clones were sequenced by immunoSEQ multiplex PCR, and TCRdb holds only the in-frame ones, with some missing. This sample yields under 200,000 clones, of which around 81% are seen a single time; roughly 1.4% belongs to the top ten. CDR3 size: 13 residues. The V end was cut by 6 bases, the J end by 4 bases, with 12 bases between. Germline V gives CDR1 SNHLY, CDR2 FYNNEI. This TCR was recovered from a man in his forties or fifties in good health and CMV-seronegative. The chain joins TRBV2 to TRBJ2-5; D uncertain. Sequencing input: PBMCs. The chain's CDR3 is CASSLTWRETQYF. The DNA of the CDR3 is TGTGCCAGCAGCCTGACCTGGAGAGAGACCCAGTACTTC.